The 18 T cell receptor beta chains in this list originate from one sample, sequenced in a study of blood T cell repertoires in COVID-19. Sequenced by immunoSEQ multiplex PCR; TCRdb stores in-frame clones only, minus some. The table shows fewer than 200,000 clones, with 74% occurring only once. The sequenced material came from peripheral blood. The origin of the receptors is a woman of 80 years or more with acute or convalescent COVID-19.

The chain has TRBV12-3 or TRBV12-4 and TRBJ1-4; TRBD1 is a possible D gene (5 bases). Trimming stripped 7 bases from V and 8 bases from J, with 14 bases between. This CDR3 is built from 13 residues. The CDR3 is CASTPGVEEKLFF. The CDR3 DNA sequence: TGTGCCAGCACCCCGGGGGTGGAGGAAAAACTGTTTTTT.

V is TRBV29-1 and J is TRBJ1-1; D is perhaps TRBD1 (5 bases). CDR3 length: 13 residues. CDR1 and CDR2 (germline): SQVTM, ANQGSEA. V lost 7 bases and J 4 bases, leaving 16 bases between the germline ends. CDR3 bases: TGCAGCGCCGTGGGGCAGGGAGGCACTGAAGCTTTCTTT. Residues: CSAVGQGGTEAFF.

The DNA of the CDR3 is TGTGCCAGCTCACCTTCTTTACAGGGTGGAAACACCATATATTTT. Translation: CASSPSLQGGNTIYF. The chain recombines TRBV18 with TRBJ1-3; a weak D match, TRBD1 (6 bases). V lost 3 bases and J lost 3, with 12 bases in between. The CDR3 has 15 amino acids. CDR1 and CDR2 from the germline V gene are KGHSH and LQKENI.

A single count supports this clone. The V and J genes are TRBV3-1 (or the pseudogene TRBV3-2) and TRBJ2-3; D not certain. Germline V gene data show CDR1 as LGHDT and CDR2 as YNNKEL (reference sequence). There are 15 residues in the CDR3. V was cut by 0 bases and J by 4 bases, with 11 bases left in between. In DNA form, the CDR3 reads TGTGCCAGCAGCCAAGAAATCACTTACCCAGATACGCAGTATTTT. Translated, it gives CASSQEITYPDTQYF.

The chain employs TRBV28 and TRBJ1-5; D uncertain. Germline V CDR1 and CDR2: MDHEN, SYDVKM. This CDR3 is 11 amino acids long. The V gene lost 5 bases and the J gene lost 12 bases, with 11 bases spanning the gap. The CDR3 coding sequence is TGTGCCAGCAGTCCTCACAAAGACCAGCATTTT. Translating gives CASSPHKDQHF.

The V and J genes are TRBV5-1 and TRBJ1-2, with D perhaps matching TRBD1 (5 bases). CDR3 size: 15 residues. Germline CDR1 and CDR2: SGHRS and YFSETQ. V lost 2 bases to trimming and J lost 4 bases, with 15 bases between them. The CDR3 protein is CASSFTPGFSYGYTF. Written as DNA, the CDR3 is TGCGCCAGCAGCTTTACCCCAGGGTTTAGCTATGGCTACACCTTC.

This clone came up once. DNA of the CDR3: TGTGCCAGCAGTTTATGGGGACAGGGGGCTATGAACACTGAAGCTTTCTTT. Translation gives CASSLWGQGAMNTEAFF. The rearrangement uses TRBV28 and TRBJ1-1; 12 bases match TRBD1. V gave up 0 bases and J gave up 0 bases; unmatched junction bases: 2. Germline-derived CDR1 and CDR2 are MDHEN and SYDVKM. CDR3 size: 17 residues.

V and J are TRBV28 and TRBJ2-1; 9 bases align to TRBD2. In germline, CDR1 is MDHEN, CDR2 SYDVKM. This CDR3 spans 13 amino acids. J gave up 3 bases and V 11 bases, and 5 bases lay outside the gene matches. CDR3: CAVAGVDYNEQFF. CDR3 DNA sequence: TGTGCCGTAGCGGGAGTGGACTACAATGAGCAGTTCTTC. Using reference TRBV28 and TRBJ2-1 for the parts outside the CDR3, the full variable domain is DVKVTQSSRYLVKRTGEKVFLECVQDMDHENMFWYRQDPGLGLRLIYFSYDVKMKEKGDIPEGYSVSREKKERFSLILESASTNQTSMYLCAVAGVDYNEQFFGPGTRLTVL.

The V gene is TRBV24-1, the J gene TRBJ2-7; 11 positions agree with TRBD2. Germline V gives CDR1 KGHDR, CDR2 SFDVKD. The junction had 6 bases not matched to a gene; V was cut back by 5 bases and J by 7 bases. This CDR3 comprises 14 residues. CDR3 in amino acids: CATSVAGGRGEQYF. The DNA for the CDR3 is TGTGCCACCAGTGTAGCGGGAGGGCGGGGGGAGCAGTACTTC.

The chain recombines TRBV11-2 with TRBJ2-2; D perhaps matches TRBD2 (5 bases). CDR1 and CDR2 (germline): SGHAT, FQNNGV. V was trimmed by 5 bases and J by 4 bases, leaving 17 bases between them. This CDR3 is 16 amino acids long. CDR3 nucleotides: TGTGCCAGCAGCCCACACACGGCCAGCGGCACCGGGGAGCTGTTTTTT. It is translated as CASSPHTASGTGELFF.

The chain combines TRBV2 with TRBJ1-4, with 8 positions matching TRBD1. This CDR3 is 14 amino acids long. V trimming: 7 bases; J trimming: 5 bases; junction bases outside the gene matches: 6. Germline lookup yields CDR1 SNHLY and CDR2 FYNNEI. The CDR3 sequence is CASTGQGYNEKLFF. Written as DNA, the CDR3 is TGTGCCAGCACTGGACAGGGCTACAATGAAAAACTGTTTTTT.

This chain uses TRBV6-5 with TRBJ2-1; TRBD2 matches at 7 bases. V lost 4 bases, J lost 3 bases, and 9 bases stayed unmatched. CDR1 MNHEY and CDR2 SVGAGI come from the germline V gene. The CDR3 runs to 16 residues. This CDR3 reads CASSWGGAGHYNEQFF. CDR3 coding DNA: TGTGCCAGCAGTTGGGGGGGAGCGGGCCACTACAATGAGCAGTTCTTC.

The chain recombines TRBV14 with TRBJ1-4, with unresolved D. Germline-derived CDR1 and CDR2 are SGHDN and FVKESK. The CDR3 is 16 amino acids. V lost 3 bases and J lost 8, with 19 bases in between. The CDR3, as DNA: TGTGCCAGCAGCCAGCCCGGGCCCTTTCGAGGGGAAAAACTGTTTTTT. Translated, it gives CASSQPGPFRGEKLFF.

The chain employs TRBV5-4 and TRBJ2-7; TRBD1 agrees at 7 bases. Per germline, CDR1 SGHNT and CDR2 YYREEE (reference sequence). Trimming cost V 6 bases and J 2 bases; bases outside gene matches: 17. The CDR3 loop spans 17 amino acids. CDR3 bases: TGTGCCAGCAAAGTTATCCCCGGACAGGCCACGACCTACGAGCAGTACTTC. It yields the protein CASKVIPGQATTYEQYF.

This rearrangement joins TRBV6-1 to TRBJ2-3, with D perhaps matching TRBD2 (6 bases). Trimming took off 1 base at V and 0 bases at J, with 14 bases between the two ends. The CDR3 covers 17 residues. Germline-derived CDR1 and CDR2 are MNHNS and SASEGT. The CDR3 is CASSEGIGGGSTDTQYF. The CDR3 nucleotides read TGTGCCAGCAGTGAAGGTATCGGGGGAGGAAGCACAGATACGCAGTATTTT.

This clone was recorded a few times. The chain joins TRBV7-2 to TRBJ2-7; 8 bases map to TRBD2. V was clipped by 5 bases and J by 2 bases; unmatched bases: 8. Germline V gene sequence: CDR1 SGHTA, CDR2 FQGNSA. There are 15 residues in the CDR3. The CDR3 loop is CASSPSAGATYEQYF. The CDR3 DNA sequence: TGTGCCAGCAGCCCGTCAGCGGGAGCCACCTACGAGCAGTACTTC.

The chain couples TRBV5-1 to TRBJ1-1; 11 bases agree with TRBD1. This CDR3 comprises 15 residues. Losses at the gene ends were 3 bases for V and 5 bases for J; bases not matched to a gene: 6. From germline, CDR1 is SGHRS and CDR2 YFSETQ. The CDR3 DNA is TGCGCCAGCAGCTACGGACAGGGGGCAGGTACTGAAGCTTTCTTT. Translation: CASSYGQGAGTEAFF.

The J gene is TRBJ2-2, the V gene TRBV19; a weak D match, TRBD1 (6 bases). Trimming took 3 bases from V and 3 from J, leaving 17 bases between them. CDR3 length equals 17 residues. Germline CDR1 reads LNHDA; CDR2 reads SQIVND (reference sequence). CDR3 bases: TGTGCCAGTAGTATTGTGTGGGGGCCGGTGGACACCGGGGAGCTGTTTTTT. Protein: CASSIVWGPVDTGELFF.